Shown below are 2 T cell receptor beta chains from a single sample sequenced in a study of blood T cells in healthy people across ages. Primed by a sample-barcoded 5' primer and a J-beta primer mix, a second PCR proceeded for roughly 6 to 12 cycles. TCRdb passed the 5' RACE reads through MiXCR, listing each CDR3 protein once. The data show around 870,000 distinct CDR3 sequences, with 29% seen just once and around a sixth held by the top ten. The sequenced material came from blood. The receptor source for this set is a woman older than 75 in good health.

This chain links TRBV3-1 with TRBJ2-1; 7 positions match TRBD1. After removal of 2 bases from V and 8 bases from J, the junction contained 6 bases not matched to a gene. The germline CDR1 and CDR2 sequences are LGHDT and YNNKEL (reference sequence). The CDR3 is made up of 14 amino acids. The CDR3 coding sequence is TGTGCCAGCAGCCAAATGACAGGGCTCCATGAGCAGTTCTTC. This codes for CASSQMTGLHEQFF.

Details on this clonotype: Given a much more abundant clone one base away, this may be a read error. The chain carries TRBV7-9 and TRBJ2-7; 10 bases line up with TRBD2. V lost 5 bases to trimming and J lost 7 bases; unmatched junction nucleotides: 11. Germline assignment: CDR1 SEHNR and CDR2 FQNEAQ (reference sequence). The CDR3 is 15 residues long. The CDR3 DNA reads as TGTGCCAGCAGCCGGAGCGGGGGGGCCAACAATGAGCAGTACTTC. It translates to CASSRSGGANNEQYF.